The 10 T cell receptor beta chains reported below all come from one sample, sequenced in a study of blood T cell repertoires in COVID-19. Assay used: immunoSEQ multiplex PCR; TCRdb lists only in-frame clones, some missing. Of over 250,000 clones listed, about 86% are singletons. The sequenced sample was PBMCs or T cells enriched from blood (not recorded which). These receptors were taken from a man aged 25 to 40 with acute COVID-19.

This clone was recorded a few times. This sequence joins TRBV2 and TRBJ2-3; 7 bases map to TRBD1. CDR1 SNHLY and CDR2 FYNNEI come from the germline V gene. V was pared by 1 base and J by 3 bases, with 4 bases of the junction left unmatched. This CDR3 has 15 amino acids. CDR3 DNA sequence: TGTGCCAGCAGTGAAGAGGGGGCAGGGACAGATACGCAGTATTTT. Its translation is CASSEEGAGTDTQYF.

The CDR3: CASSDFGGTTLGRTQYF. Here the CDR3 DNA reads TGTGCCAGCAGTGACTTCGGAGGGACTACCCTTGGTAGGACGCAGTATTTT. The V and J genes are TRBV6-4 and TRBJ2-3; 7 nucleotides align to TRBD2. The CDR3 is made up of 17 amino acids. The V gene end was trimmed by 1 base and the J gene end by 9 bases; junction bases not matched to a gene: 16. Germline loops: CDR1 MRHNA, CDR2 SNTAGT.

This rearrangement joins TRBV24-1 to TRBJ1-1; D gene ambiguous. Deletions cut 7 bases from V and 1 base from J, with 12 bases between. Looked up from germline, CDR1 is KGHDR and CDR2 is SFDVKD. This CDR3 region has 14 residues. The CDR3: CATSTNGANTEAFF. The CDR3, as DNA: TGTGCCACCAGCACCAATGGAGCGAACACTGAAGCTTTCTTT.

The rearrangement links TRBV11-3 to TRBJ2-1; tentatively, D is TRBD1 (6 bases). V shed 5 bases and J shed 4 bases, with 18 bases lying between them. CDR1 and CDR2 from the germline V gene are SGHNT and YENEEA. This CDR3 has 16 amino acids. CDR3 bases: TGTGCCAGCAGCCCCCTCGAGGGGGAAGAGTACAATGAGCAGTTCTTC. Residues: CASSPLEGEEYNEQFF. Complete variable domain (other parts from reference TRBV11-3 and TRBJ2-1): EAGVVQSPRYKIIEKKQPVAFWCNPISGHNTLYWYLQNLGQGPELLIRYENEEAVDDSQLPKDRFSAERLKGVDSTLKIQPAELGDSAVYLCASSPLEGEEYNEQFFGPGTRLTVL.

V and J are TRBV21-1 and TRBJ2-7; the D segment call TRBD2 is taken from the table without a DNA check. TRBV21-1 is a listed pseudogene. There are 19 residues in the CDR3. DNA of the CDR3: TGTGCCAGCAGCCCCATAAAAGACACACCCTTGGAGGCCTGGTGCGAGCAGTACGTC. It specifies CASSPIKDTPLEAWCEQYV.

The genes are TRBV4-1 and TRBJ2-3; 9 bases are shared with TRBD2. This CDR3 spans 17 amino acids. V was pared by 1 base and J by 4 bases, with 9 bases of the junction left unmatched. From germline, CDR1 is MGHRA and CDR2 YSYEKL. In DNA, the CDR3 is TGCGCCAGCAGCCAAGCCGGGACTAGCACGCCCGCAGATACGCAGTATTTT. This translates into CASSQAGTSTPADTQYF.

The chain joins TRBV12-3 or TRBV12-4 to TRBJ1-1; TRBD1 matches 7 bases. CDR3 length equals 13 residues. V was pared by 5 bases and J by 11 bases, with 11 bases of the junction left unmatched. This CDR3 is CASSLGDRTTAFF. CDR3 bases: TGTGCCAGCAGTCTAGGGGACAGAACTACGGCTTTCTTT.

The chain recombines TRBV11-3 with TRBJ1-2; 7 bases are shared with TRBD1. V gave up 0 bases and J gave up 3 bases; unmatched junction bases: 7. The CDR3 consists of 16 residues. In germline, CDR1 is SGHNT, CDR2 YENEEA. This CDR3 is CASSLEGRGGDYGYTF. CDR3 bases: TGTGCCAGCAGCTTAGAAGGGAGAGGGGGCGACTATGGCTACACCTTC.

The chain joins TRBV10-3 to TRBJ2-7; D not certain. This CDR3 region has 14 residues. The germline V gene has CDR1 ENHRY and CDR2 SYGVKD. The ends were cut back, 3 bases at V and 4 bases at J, with 13 bases in the middle. This CDR3 is CAISDPGVGYEQYV. The CDR3 bases are TGTGCCATCAGTGACCCCGGAGTCGGGTACGAGCAGTACGTC.

The chain couples TRBV7-3 to TRBJ1-2; TRBD1 matches 7 bases. The trim removed 5 bases at V and 2 bases at J, leaving 5 bases unmatched. The CDR3 sequence is 14 residues long. The germline V gene encodes CDR1 SGHTA and CDR2 FQGTGA. CDR3 amino acids: CASSMDRRNYGYTF. CDR3 sequence (DNA): TGTGCCAGCAGCATGGACAGGAGAAACTATGGCTACACCTTC.